One T cell receptor beta chain is described in this entry. Its antigen is as yet unknown. Amplification used 60 Vbeta primers and 13 Jbeta primers. Sequencing used immunoSEQ multiplex PCR; TCRdb keeps in-frame clones, though not all of them. Of 150,000 to 200,000 clones listed, around 76% are singletons. V trimming: 3 bases; J trimming: 1 base; junction bases outside the gene matches: 8. This CDR3 comprises 17 residues. Germline assignment: CDR1 SGHNT and CDR2 YYREEE (reference sequence). The sample is drawn from a study of cytomegalovirus exposure and HLA in healthy donors. The wider study: A preliminary data release comprised 80 million or so unique TCRs obtained from HLA-typed donors.

Study results and caveats: TRBV6-2, TRBV6-3 and other indistinguishable V segments were excluded. TCR association rates varied by HLA locus in a later analysis, with DRB1 highest and HLA-C lowest. A list of more than 150 TCR beta chains associated with cytomegalovirus was given.

The receptor comes from a man aged 35-49 years in good health and CMV-seropositive. Source material: PBMCs. V gene TRBV5-4 combines with J gene TRBJ2-5; TRBD1 matches at 11 bases. CDR3 coding DNA: TGTGCCAGCAGCTCTGGACAGGGGGCCCCCGTCCAAGAGACCCAGTACTTC. Protein sequence: CASSSGQGAPVQETQYF.